This TCR beta chain was sequenced for a study of CXCR3-negative and CXCR3-positive naive CD8 T cells. Broader study findings: In naive cells, CXCR3-negative and CXCR3-positive subsets had similar TRBV-TRBJ usage; memory cells differed. Comparison of naive cells showed more hydrophobic TRB CDR3s in CXCR3-positive than in CXCR3-negative naive cells.

UMI-labeled 5' RACE yielded the TRB cDNA libraries. Each CDR3 protein gets one entry in TCRdb, which reprocessed the 5' RACE reads and gives no DNA. This table lists about 86,000 distinct CDR3 sequences. In regard to this clonotype: As yet, its antigen is unknown.

The germline CDR1 and CDR2 sequences are SQVTM and ANQGSEA. The CDR3 sequence is 11 residues long. The sequencing input was naive CXCR3+ CD8+ T cells from blood. Subset indicated: CD45RO-CCR7+CD27+CD95- naive CD8+ T cells expressing CXCR3 (TNR3+). The TCR originated in a human donor in good health. Some clones in this sample may be carry-over from other donors' samples. The chain combines TRBV29-1 with TRBJ2-1. This chain's CDR3 is CSVEPDYEQFF.